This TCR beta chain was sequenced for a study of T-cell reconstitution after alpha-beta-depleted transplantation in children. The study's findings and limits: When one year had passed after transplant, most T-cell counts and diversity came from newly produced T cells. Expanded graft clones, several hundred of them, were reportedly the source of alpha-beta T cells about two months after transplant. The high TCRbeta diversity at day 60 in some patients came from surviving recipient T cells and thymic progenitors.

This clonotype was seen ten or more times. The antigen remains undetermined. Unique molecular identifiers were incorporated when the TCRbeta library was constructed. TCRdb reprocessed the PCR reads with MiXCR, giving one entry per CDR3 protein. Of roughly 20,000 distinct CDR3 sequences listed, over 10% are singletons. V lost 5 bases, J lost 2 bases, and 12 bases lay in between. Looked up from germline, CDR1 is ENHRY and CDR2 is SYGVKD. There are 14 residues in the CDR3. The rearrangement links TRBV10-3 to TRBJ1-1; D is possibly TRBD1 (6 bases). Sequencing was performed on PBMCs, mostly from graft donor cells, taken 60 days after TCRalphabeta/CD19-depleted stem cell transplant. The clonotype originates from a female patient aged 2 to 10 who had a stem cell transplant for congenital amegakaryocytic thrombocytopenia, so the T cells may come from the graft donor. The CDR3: CAISPTGENTEAFF. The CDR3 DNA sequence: TGTGCCATCAGTCCGACAGGTGAAAACACTGAAGCTTTCTTT.